Sequencing of this T cell receptor beta chain was carried out in a study of blood T cell dynamics during melanoma immunotherapy. Study at large: Patients with metastatic melanoma got pembrolizumab or nivolumab-ipilimumab as first-line care.

Indicated time point: pre-treatment baseline. The CDR3 has 16 residues. CDR1 and CDR2 (germline): GTSNPN, SVGIG (reference sequence). V was cut by 4 bases and J by 0 bases, with 18 bases left in between. Some clones are missing from TCRdb's copy, which holds only in-frame ones; the method was immunoSEQ multiplex PCR. This table has approximately 23,000 clones, about 90% appearing once. The chain couples TRBV30 to TRBJ1-2, with D tentatively TRBD1 (5 bases). The sequenced sample was blood, obtained from a patient treated with checkpoint blockade. This sequence originates from a human donor with melanoma. The CDR3 protein is CAWTKGTPGPNYGYTF. CDR3 sequence (DNA): TGTGCCTGGACCAAAGGGACTCCGGGGCCTAACTATGGCTACACCTTC.